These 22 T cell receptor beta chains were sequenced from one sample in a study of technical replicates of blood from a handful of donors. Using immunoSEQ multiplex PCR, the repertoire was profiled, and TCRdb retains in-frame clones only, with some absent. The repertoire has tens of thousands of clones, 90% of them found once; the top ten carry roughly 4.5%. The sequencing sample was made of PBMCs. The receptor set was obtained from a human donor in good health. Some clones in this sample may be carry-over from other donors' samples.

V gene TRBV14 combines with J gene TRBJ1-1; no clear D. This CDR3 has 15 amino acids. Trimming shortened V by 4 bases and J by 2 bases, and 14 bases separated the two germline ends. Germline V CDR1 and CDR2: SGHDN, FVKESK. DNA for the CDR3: TGTGCCAGCAGCCGGATGATGACAACCAACACTGAAGCTTTCTTT. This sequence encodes CASSRMMTTNTEAFF.

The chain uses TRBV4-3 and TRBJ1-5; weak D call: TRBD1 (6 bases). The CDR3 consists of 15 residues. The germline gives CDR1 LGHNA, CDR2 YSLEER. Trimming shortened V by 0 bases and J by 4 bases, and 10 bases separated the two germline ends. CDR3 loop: CASSQDGGANQPQHF. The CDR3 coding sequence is TGCGCCAGCAGCCAAGATGGGGGGGCGAATCAGCCCCAGCATTTT.

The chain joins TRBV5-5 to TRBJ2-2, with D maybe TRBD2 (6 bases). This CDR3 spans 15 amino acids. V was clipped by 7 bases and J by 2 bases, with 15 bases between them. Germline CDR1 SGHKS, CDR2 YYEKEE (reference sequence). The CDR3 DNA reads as TGTGCCAGCCATCTGCGGGGACCTAACACCGGGGAGCTGTTTTTT. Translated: CASHLRGPNTGELFF.

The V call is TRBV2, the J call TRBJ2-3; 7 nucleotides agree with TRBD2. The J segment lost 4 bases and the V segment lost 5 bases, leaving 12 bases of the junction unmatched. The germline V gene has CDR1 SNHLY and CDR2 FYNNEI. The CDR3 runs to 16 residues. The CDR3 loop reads CASSHYGRHRADTQYF. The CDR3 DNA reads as TGTGCCAGCAGTCACTACGGGAGGCACCGCGCAGATACGCAGTATTTT.

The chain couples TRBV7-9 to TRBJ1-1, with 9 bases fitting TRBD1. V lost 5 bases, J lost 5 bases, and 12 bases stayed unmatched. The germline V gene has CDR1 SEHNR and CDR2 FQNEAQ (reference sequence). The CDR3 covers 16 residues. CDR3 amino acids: CASSPRTGVKGTEAFF. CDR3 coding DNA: TGTGCCAGCAGCCCCCGGACAGGGGTGAAGGGAACTGAAGCTTTCTTT.

The CDR3: CASGDRGTEAFF. The DNA of the CDR3 is TGTGCCAGCGGGGACAGGGGCACTGAAGCTTTCTTT. The chain links TRBV6-5 to TRBJ1-1; 10 nucleotides match TRBD1. Germline V CDR1 and CDR2: MNHEY, SVGAGI. This CDR3 has 12 amino acids. J gave up 4 bases and V 8 bases, and 1 base lay outside the gene matches.

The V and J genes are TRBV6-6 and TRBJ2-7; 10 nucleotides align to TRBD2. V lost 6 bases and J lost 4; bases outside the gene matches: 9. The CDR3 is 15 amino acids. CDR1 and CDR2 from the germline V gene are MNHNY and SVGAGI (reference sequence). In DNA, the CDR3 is TGTGCCAGCAGGACCGGGACTAGCGCTGAATACGAGCAGTACTTC. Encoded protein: CASRTGTSAEYEQYF.

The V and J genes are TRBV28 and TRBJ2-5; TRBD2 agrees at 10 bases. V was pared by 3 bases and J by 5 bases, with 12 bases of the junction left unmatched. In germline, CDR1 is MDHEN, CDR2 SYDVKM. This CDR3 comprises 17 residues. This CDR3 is CASSFTPSGGAGETQYF. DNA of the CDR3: TGTGCCAGCAGTTTTACCCCGAGCGGGGGGGCCGGGGAGACCCAGTACTTC.

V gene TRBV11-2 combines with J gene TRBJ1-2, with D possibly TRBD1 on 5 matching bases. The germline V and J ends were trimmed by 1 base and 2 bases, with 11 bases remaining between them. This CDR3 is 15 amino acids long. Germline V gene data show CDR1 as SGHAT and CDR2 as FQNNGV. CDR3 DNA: TGTGCCAGCAGCTTAGGCCGACAGATCAACTATGGCTACACCTTC. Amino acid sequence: CASSLGRQINYGYTF.

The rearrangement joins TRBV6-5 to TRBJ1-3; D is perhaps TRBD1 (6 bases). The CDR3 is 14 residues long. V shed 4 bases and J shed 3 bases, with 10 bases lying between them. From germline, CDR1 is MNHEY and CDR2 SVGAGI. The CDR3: CASSLNRDGNTIYF. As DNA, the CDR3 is TGTGCCAGCAGTTTAAACAGGGATGGAAACACCATATATTTT.

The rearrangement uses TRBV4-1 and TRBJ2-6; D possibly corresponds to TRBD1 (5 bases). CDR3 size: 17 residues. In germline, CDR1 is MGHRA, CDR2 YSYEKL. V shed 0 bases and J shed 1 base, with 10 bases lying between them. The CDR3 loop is CASSQDQGRSGANVLTF. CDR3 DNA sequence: TGCGCCAGCAGCCAAGACCAGGGTAGGTCTGGGGCCAACGTCCTGACTTTC.

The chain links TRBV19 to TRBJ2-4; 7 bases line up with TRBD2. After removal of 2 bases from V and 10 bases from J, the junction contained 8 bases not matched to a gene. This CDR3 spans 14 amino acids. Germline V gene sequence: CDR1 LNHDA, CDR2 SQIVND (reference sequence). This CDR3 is CASSIFPEGGIQYF. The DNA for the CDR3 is TGTGCCAGTAGTATATTTCCGGAGGGAGGGATTCAGTACTTC.

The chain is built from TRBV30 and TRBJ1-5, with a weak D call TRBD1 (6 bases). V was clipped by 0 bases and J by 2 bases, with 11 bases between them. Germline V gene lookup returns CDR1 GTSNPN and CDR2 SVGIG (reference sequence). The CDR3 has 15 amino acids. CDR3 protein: CAWSVLGAGNQPQHF. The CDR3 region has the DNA TGTGCCTGGAGTGTATTGGGGGCAGGCAATCAGCCCCAGCATTTT.

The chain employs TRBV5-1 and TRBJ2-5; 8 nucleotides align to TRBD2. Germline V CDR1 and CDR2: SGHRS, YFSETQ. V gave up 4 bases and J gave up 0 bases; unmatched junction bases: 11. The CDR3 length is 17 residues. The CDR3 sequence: CASSRTPQRGNQETQYF. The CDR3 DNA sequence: TGCGCCAGCAGCAGGACCCCCCAGCGGGGGAACCAAGAGACCCAGTACTTC.

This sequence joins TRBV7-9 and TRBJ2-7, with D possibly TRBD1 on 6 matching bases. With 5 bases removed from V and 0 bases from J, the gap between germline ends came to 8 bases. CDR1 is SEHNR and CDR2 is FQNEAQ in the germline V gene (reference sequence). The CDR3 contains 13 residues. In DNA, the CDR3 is TGTGCCAGCAGCGAGACAGGCTCCTACGAGCAGTACTTC. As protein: CASSETGSYEQYF.

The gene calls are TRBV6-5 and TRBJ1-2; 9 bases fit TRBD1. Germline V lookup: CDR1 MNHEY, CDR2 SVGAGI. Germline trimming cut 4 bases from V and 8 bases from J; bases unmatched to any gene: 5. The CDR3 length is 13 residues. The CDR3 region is CASSSDRGFGYTF. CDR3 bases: TGTGCCAGCAGTTCGGACAGGGGTTTCGGCTACACCTTC.

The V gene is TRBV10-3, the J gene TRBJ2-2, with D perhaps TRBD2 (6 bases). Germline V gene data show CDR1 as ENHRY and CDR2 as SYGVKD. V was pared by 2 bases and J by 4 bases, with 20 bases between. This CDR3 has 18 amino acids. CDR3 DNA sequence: TGTGCCATCAGTGAGCACGGCTGGGAGGCGGTGGGCACCGGGGAGCTGTTTTTT. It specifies CAISEHGWEAVGTGELFF.

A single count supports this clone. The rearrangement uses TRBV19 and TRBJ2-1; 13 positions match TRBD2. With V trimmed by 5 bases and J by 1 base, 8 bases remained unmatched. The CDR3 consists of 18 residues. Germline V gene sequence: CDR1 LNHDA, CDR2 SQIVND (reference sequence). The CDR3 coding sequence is TGTGCCAGTAGTGACCCGGGACTAGCGGGACGGTCCTACAATGAGCAGTTCTTC. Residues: CASSDPGLAGRSYNEQFF.

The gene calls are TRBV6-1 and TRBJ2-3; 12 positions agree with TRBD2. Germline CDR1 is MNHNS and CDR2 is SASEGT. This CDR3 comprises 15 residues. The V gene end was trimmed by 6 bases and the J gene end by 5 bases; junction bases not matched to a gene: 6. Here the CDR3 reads CASSLTSGGVDTQYF. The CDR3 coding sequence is TGTGCCAGCAGCCTGACTAGCGGGGGAGTAGATACGCAGTATTTT.

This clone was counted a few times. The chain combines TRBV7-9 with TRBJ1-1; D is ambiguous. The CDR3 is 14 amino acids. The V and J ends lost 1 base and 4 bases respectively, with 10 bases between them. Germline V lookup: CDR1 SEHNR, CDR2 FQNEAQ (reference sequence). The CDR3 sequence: CASSLGAIGTEAFF. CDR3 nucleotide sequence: TGTGCCAGCAGCTTAGGGGCAATCGGCACTGAAGCTTTCTTT.

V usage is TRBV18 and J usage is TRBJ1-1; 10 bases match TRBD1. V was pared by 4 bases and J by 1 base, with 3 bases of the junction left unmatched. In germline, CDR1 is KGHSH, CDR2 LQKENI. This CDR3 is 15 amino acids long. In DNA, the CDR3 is TGTGCCAGCTCACTTGGGACAGGGGCGAACACTGAAGCTTTCTTT. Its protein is CASSLGTGANTEAFF.

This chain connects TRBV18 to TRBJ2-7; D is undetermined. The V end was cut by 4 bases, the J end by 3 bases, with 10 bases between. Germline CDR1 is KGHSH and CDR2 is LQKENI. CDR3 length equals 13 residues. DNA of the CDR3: TGTGCCAGCTCACTATCACCGGGCTACGAGCAGTACTTC. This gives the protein CASSLSPGYEQYF. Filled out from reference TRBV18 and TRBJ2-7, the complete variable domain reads NAGVMQNPRHLVRRRGQEARLRCSPMKGHSHVYWYRQLPEEGLKFMVYLQKENIIDESGMPKERFSAEFPKEGPSILRIQQVVRGDSAAYFCASSLSPGYEQYFGPGTRLTVT.